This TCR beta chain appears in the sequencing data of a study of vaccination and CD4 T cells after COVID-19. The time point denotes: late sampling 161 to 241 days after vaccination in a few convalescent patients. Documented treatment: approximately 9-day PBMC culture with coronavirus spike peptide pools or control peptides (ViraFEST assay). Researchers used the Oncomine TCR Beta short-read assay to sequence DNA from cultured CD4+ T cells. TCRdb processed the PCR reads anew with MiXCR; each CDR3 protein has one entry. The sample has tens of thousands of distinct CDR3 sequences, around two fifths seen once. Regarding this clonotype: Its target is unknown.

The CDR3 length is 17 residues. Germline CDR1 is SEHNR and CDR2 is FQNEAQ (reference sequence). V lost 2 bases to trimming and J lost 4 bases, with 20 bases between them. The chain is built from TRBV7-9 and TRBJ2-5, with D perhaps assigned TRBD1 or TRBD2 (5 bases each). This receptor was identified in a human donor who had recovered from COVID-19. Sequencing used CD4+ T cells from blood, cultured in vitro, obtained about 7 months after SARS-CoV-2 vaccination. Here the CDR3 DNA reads TGTGCCAGCAGCTTAAGTTCTGGGGGAGTAGGTTCAGAGACCCAGTACTTC. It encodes CASSLSSGGVGSETQYF.